This T cell receptor beta chain originates from a study of radiotherapy plus CTLA-4 blockade in lung cancer. Across the whole study: Of all patients, approximately 17% responded objectively and 25% to 40% showed disease control.

The study gave focal radiation plus ipilimumab CTLA-4 blockade to patients with chemo-refractory metastatic non-small-cell lung cancer. Study results and caveats: With interferon-beta, early dynamics of blood T cell clones were reported to best predict response. Clones of tumor-derived TCRs expanded in blood after radiotherapy plus ipilimumab.

To note about this clone: Its antigen is as yet unknown.

Assay used: immunoSEQ multiplex PCR; TCRdb lists only in-frame clones, some missing. The sample shows 84,000 or so clones, about four fifths of them seen only once. The CDR3 loop spans 14 amino acids. The V and J ends lost 7 bases and 5 bases respectively, with 15 bases between them. Germline CDR1 reads LNHDA; CDR2 reads SQIVND (reference sequence). This material consisted of peripheral blood, taken from a patient treated with radiotherapy plus ipilimumab. This chain links TRBV19 with TRBJ1-5, with D possibly TRBD1 on 6 matching bases. This clonotype was obtained from a human donor with non-small cell lung cancer that progressed on radiotherapy plus ipilimumab. CDR3 in amino acids: CASKVGGAHQPQHF. CDR3 sequence (DNA): TGTGCCAGTAAGGTCGGGGGGGCCCATCAGCCCCAGCATTTT. Variable domain in full (rest from reference TRBV19 and TRBJ1-5): DGGITQSPKYLFRKEGQNVTLSCEQNLNHDAMYWYRQDPGQGLRLIYYSQIVNDFQKGDIAEGYSVSREKKESFPLTVTSAQKNPTAFYLCASKVGGAHQPQHFGDGTRLSIL.